This T cell receptor (beta chain) originates from a study of technical replicates of blood from a few donors (dated by TCRdb to 2015 to 2018). Turning to this clone: No antigen is known for it. The input lacks base qualities; no much larger clone sits a single base away.

CDR1 and CDR2 are read off the germline V gene (reference sequence) as SGHAT and FQDESV. Inclusive of the bounding cysteine and phenylalanine, the CDR3 is 14 residues long. The retained sequence is limited to the CDR3, 42 bases, with the frame set at the first base. The junction shows trimming of 5 bases on V and 6 bases on J, and the gene matches do not reach 8 bases of it. Libraries came from the immunoSEQ multiplex PCR assay. TCRdb limited this immuneACCESS table to in-frame rearrangements with V and J called. A share of clones is missing; checked studies link under half to unresolved V genes, and the rest is unexplained. The sample has around 69,000 clones on record, over 75% of them singletons. The ten largest clones represent approximately 4.5% of the sample.

The rearranged chain carries TRBV11-1 and TRBJ2-7; 9 of the junction bases match TRBD1. The origin of this receptor is a human donor in good health. Some clones in this sample may be carry-over from other donors' samples. What was sequenced was PBMCs. The DNA sequence is TGTGCCAGCAGCCTCCGGGACAGGGTTGGCGAGCAGTACTTC. This gives the protein CASSLRDRVGEQYF.